The 16 T cell receptor beta chains reported below all come from one sample, sequenced in a study of metastatic and nonmetastatic thyroid tumors. Every patient was untreated before thyroid surgery. MiXCR was used by TCRdb to re-call the PCR reads. Among over 15,000 clones listed, approximately 30% were seen once. Sequenced material: tumor tissue. The receptors shown here come from a female donor with papillary thyroid cancer or a benign thyroid nodule (not recorded which). Some clones in this sample may be carry-over from other donors' samples.

In this sample, this clone is medium-sized. This specimen includes other DNA sequences encoding the same CDR3. The chain is built from TRBV12-3 or TRBV12-4 and TRBJ1-2; D possibly corresponds to TRBD1 (5 bases). The CDR3 is made up of 11 amino acids. V was pared by 2 bases and J by 8 bases, with 6 bases between. The CDR3 region has the DNA TGTGCCAGCAGTTTAAGGGGAGGCTACACCTTC. This sequence encodes CASSLRGGYTF.

This clone was counted many times. This chain connects TRBV20-1 to TRBJ1-2; maybe TRBD1 (6 bases). The germline V gene has CDR1 DFQATT and CDR2 SNEGSKA (reference sequence). The ends were cut back, 4 bases at V and 3 bases at J, with 9 bases in the middle. CDR3 length: 12 amino acids. CDR3 protein: CSATGVDYGYTF. The CDR3 bases are TGCAGTGCTACAGGGGTCGACTATGGCTACACCTTC.

In this sample, this clone turned up many times. The V gene is TRBV4-3, the J gene TRBJ1-6, with no clear D. Germline CDR1 LGHNA, CDR2 YSLEER. The V end lost 1 base, the J end lost 2 bases, and 9 bases lay between the germline ends. CDR3 length equals 16 residues. Written as DNA, the CDR3 is TGCGCCAGCAGCCAAGCGTGGGGAACCTATAATTCACCCCTCCACTTT. Translated, it gives CASSQAWGTYNSPLHF.

There are a few counts of this clone. A junction end diverges from the germline sequence, so it may reflect a read error. The V gene is TRBV6-2 or TRBV6-3, the J gene TRBJ2-1, with 8 bases fitting TRBD2. CDR1 and CDR2 (germline): MNHEY, SVGEGT. CDR3 length equals 18 residues. Here the CDR3 DNA reads TGTGCCAGCAGTTACCCTATCGGGAGGGCCCGGTCCTACAATGAGCAGCTCTTC. Residues: CASSYPIGRARSYNEQLF.

Comments on this clone: One end of the junction is discordant with germline, which a read error may explain. The chain combines TRBV28 with TRBJ1-6, with 7 bases aligning to TRBD1. Germline V gene lookup returns CDR1 MDHEN and CDR2 SYDVKM. This CDR3 has 16 residues. Written as DNA, the CDR3 is TGTCCCAGCAGTCCGACGCAGGGGGGGGGGAATTCACCCCTCCACTTT. Its protein product is CPSSPTQGGGNSPLHF. Full variable domain (outside the CDR3, taken from reference TRBV28 and TRBJ1-6): DVKVTQSSRYLVKRTGEKVFLECVQDMDHENMFWYRQDPGLGLRLIYFSYDVKMKEKGDIPEGYSVSREKKERFSLILESASTNQTSMYLCPSSPTQGGGNSPLHFGNGTRLTVT.

The chain carries TRBV6-1 and TRBJ2-3; 8 nucleotides match TRBD2. V lost 8 bases to trimming and J lost 3 bases; unmatched junction nucleotides: 10. There are 15 residues in the CDR3. Germline CDR1 is MNHNS and CDR2 is SASEGT. The CDR3 spells CASGRASGGTDTQYF. DNA of the CDR3: TGTGCCAGCGGACGGGCAAGCGGGGGTACAGATACGCAGTATTTT.

This clone was found a few times. One junction end does not reproduce the germline sequence, and a read error may be involved. This chain uses TRBV6-2 or TRBV6-3 with TRBJ2-3; possible D gene TRBD1, 5 bases. The CDR3 has 13 residues. Germline CDR1 reads MNHEY; CDR2 reads SVGEGT. As DNA, the CDR3 is TGTTCCAGCAGACGACAGTACACAGATACGCAGTATTTT. Residues: CSSRRQYTDTQYF.

By proportion, this clone is medium-sized. J is TRBJ2-5 and V is TRBV5-1, with D maybe TRBD1 (6 bases). The CDR3 has 14 amino acids. Germline values: CDR1 SGHRS, CDR2 YFSETQ. Trimming shortened V by 4 bases and J by 4 bases, and 14 bases separated the two germline ends. The CDR3 spells CASSRDTEGETQYF. DNA for the CDR3: TGCGCCAGCAGCCGGGACACCGAGGGAGAGACCCAGTACTTC.

The chain recombines TRBV12-3 or TRBV12-4 with TRBJ1-1; 8 bases line up with TRBD1. The CDR3 has 14 amino acids. Trimming removed 10 bases from V and 4 bases from J; junction bases left unmatched: 11. CDR3 DNA sequence: TGTGCCATCAACATACAACAGGGGGTCACTGAAGCTTTCTTT. It encodes CAINIQQGVTEAFF.

V gene TRBV12-3 or TRBV12-4 combines with J gene TRBJ2-7; no clear D gene. The CDR3 covers 15 residues. The germline V and J ends were trimmed by 7 bases and 0 bases, with 16 bases remaining between them. CDR3 protein: CASTFFAGGSYEQYF. CDR3 nucleotides: TGTGCCAGCACCTTTTTTGCCGGCGGCTCCTACGAGCAGTACTTC.

Judged by abundance, this clone is medium-sized. This chain uses TRBV7-9 with TRBJ2-5, with unresolved D. V was trimmed by 1 base and J by 5 bases, leaving 5 bases between them. Germline CDR1 reads SEHNR; CDR2 reads FQNEAQ (reference sequence). This CDR3 spans 12 amino acids. The CDR3 region is CASSLEVETQYF. The DNA for the CDR3 is TGTGCCAGCAGCTTAGAGGTGGAGACCCAGTACTTC.

As regards this clone: A much more abundant neighbour one base away suggests this may be a read error. This chain links TRBV7-2 with TRBJ2-4; D unclear. The CDR3 is 14 residues long. The germline V gene has CDR1 SGHTA and CDR2 FQGNSA. The CDR3: CASIESLAKNTQYF. DNA of the CDR3: TGTGCCAGCATCGAGTCGTTAGCCAAAAACACTCAGTACTTC.

By frequency in the sample, this clone is medium-sized (0.01 to 0.1%). V usage is TRBV6-1 and J usage is TRBJ2-1; 10 bases fit TRBD1. This CDR3 region has 14 residues. Germline V CDR1 and CDR2: MNHNS, SASEGT. J was trimmed by 9 bases and V by 5 bases; bases with no gene match: 7. The CDR3 is CASSPGTGVGEQFF. The CDR3 DNA reads as TGTGCCAGCAGTCCGGGGACAGGGGTGGGTGAGCAGTTCTTC.

The gene calls are TRBV18 and TRBJ2-3; D might be TRBD1 (6 bases). The CDR3 contains 15 residues. From germline, CDR1 is KGHSH and CDR2 LQKENI. Between the trimmed V and J ends, which lost 0 bases and 1 base, there was a span of 8 bases. The chain's CDR3 is CASSPPQGRTDTQYF. The CDR3 bases are TGTGCCAGCTCACCACCACAGGGTCGCACAGATACGCAGTATTTT. Supplemented by reference TRBV18 and TRBJ2-3, the full variable domain reads NAGVMQNPRHLVRRRGQEARLRCSPMKGHSHVYWYRQLPEEGLKFMVYLQKENIIDESGMPKERFSAEFPKEGPSILRIQQVVRGDSAAYFCASSPPQGRTDTQYFGPGTRLTVL.

This clone was detected many times. The rearrangement uses TRBV3-1 and TRBJ2-3, with TRBD2 matching over 11 bases. Germline CDR1 is LGHDT and CDR2 is YNNKEL (reference sequence). The CDR3 consists of 15 residues. V shed 4 bases, J shed 9 bases, and the junction held 9 bases outside the gene matches. CDR3 DNA sequence: TGTGCCAGCAGCCTCTGGACTAGCGGGTCTCAAACGCAGTATTTT. Translating gives CASSLWTSGSQTQYF.

This clone was observed many times. The chain recombines TRBV30 with TRBJ1-1; no clear D gene. This CDR3 is built from 13 residues. Germline-derived CDR1 and CDR2 are GTSNPN and SVGIG (reference sequence). V was shortened by 6 bases and J by 7 bases, with 18 bases between the two germline ends. The CDR3 protein is CACLGPGSDEAFF. DNA for the CDR3: TGTGCCTGCCTGGGTCCGGGATCGGATGAAGCTTTCTTT.